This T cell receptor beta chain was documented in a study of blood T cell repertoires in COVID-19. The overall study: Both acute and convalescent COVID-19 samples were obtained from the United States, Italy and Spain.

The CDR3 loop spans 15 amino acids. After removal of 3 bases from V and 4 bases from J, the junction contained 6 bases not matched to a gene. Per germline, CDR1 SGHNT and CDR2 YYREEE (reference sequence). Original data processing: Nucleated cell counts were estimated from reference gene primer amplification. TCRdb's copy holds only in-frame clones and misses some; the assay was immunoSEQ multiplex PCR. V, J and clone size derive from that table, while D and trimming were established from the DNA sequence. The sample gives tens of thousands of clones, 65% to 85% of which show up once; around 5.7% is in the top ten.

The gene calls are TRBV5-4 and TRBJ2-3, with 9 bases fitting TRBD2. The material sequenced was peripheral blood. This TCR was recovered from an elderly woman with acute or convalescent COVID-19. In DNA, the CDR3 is TGTGCCAGCAGCTGGGCTAGCGGGGCCTCAGATACGCAGTATTTT. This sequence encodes CASSWASGASDTQYF.